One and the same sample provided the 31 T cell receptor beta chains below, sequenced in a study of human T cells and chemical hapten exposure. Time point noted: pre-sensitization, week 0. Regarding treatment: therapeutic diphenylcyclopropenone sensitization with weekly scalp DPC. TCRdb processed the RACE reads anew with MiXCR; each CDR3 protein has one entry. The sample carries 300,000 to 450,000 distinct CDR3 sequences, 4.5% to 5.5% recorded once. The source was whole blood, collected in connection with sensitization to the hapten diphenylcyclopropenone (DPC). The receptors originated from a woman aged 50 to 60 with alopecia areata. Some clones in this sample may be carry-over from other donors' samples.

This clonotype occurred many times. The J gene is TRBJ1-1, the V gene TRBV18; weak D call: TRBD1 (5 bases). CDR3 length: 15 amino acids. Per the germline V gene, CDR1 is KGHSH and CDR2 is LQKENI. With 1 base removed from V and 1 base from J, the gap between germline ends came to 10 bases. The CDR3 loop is CASSPQGGTNTEAFF. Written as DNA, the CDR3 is TGTGCCAGCTCACCACAGGGAGGGACGAACACTGAAGCTTTCTTT.

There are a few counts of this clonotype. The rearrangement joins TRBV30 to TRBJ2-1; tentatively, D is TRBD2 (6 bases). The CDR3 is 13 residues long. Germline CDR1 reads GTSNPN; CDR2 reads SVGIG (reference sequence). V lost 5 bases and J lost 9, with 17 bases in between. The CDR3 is CAWHNGGYAEQFF. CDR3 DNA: TGTGCCTGGCACAACGGAGGGTACGCTGAGCAGTTCTTC.

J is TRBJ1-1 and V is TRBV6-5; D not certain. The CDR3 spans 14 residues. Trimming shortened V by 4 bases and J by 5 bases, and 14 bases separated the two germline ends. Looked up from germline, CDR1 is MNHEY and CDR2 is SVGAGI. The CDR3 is CASSSLPKGTEAFF. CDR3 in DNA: TGTGCCAGCAGTTCCCTTCCGAAGGGTACTGAAGCTTTCTTT.

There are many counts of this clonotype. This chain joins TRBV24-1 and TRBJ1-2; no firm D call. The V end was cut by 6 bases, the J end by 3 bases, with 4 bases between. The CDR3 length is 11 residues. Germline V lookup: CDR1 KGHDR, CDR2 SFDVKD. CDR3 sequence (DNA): TGTGCCACCAGTAAGGACTATGGCTACACCTTC. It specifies CATSKDYGYTF.

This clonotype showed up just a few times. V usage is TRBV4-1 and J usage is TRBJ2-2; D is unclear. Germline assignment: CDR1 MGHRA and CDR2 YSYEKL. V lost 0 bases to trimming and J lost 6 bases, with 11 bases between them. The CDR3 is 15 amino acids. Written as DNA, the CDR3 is TGCGCCAGCAGCCAAGATCTATCGTTGTCCGGGGAGCTGTTTTTT. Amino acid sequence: CASSQDLSLSGELFF.

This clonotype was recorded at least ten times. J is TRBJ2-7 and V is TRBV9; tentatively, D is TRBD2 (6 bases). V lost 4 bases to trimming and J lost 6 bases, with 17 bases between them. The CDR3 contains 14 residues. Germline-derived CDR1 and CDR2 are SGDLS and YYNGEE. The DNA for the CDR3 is TGTGCCAGCAGCCCCTCATCCCCGACTAGCGAGCAGTACTTC. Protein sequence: CASSPSSPTSEQYF.

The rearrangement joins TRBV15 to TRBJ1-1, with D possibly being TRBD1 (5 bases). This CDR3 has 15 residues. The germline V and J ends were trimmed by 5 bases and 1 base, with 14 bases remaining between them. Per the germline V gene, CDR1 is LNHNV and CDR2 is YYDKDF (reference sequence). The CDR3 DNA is TGTGCCACCAGCCCCCGCCCAGGGCCGAACACTGAAGCTTTCTTT. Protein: CATSPRPGPNTEAFF. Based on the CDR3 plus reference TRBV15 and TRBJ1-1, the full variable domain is DAMVIQNPRYQVTQFGKPVTLSCSQTLNHNVMYWYQQKSSQAPKLLFHYYDKDFNNEADTPDNFQSRRPNTSFCFLDIRSPGLGDTAMYLCATSPRPGPNTEAFFGQGTRLTVV.

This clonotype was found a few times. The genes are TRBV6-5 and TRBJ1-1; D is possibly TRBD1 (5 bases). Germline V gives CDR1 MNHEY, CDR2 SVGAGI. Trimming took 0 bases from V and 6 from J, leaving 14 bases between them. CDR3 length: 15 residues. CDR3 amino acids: CASSYSGTVGPEAFF. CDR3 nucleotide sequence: TGTGCCAGCAGTTACTCTGGGACGGTTGGACCTGAAGCTTTCTTT.

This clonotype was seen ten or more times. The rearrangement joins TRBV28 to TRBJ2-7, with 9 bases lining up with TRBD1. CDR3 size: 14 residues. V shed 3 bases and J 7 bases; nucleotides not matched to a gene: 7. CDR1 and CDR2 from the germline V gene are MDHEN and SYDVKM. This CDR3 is CASSFGTGPLEQYF. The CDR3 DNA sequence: TGTGCCAGCAGTTTTGGGACAGGGCCCTTGGAGCAGTACTTC. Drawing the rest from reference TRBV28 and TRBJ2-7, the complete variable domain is DVKVTQSSRYLVKRTGEKVFLECVQDMDHENMFWYRQDPGLGLRLIYFSYDVKMKEKGDIPEGYSVSREKKERFSLILESASTNQTSMYLCASSFGTGPLEQYFGPGTRLTVT.

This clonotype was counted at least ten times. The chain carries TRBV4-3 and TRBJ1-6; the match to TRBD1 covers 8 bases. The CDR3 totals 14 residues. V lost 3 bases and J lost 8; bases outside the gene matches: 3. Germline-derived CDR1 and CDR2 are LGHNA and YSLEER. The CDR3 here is CASSHVQGDSPLHF. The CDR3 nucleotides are TGCGCCAGCAGCCACGTACAGGGGGATTCACCCCTCCACTTT.

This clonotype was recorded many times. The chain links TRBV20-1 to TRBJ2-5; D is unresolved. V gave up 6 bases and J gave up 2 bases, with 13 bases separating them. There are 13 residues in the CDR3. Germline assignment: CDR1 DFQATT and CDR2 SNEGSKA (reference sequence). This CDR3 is CSASKASQETQYF. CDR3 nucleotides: TGCAGTGCCAGTAAGGCTTCACAAGAGACCCAGTACTTC.

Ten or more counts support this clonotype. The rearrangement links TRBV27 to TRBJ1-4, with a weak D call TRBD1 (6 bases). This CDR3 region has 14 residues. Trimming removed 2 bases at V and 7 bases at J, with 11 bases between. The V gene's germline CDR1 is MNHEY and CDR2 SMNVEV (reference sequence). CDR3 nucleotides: TGTGCCAGCAGTTTAGACAGGAGGGCTGAAAAACTGTTTTTT. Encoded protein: CASSLDRRAEKLFF.

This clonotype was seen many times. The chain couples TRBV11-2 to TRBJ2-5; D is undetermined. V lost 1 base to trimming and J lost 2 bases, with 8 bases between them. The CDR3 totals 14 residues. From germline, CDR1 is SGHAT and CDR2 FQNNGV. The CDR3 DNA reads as TGTGCCAGCAGCTTAGGCGGATATCAAGAGACCCAGTACTTC. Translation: CASSLGGYQETQYF.

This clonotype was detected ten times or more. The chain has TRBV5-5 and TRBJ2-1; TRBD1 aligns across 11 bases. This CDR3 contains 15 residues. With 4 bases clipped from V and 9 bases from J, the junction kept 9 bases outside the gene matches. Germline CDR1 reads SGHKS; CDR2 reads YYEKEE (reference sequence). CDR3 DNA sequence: TGTGCCAGCAGCCCGCGGGACAGGGGGTCTCTTGAGCAGTTCTTC. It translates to CASSPRDRGSLEQFF.

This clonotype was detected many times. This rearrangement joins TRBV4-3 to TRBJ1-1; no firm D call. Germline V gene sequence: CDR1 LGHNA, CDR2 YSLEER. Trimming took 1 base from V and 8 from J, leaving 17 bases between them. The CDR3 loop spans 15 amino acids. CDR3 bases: TGCGCCAGCAGCCAAGTAGGCCGGGCTTCATCGGAAGCTTTCTTT. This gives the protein CASSQVGRASSEAFF.

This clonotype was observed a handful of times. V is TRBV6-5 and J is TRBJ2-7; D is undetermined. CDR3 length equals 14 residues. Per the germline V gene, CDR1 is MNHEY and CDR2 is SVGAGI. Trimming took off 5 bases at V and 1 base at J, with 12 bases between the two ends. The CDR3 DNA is TGTGCCAGCAGTACCGGAGACATTTCCTACGAGCAGTACTTC. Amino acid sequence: CASSTGDISYEQYF.

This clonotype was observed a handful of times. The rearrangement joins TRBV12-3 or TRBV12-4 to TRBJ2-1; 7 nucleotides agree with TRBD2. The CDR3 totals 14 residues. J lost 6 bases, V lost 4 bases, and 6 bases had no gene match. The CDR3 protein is CASSWRREGNEQFF. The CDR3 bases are TGTGCCAGCAGTTGGAGAAGGGAGGGCAATGAGCAGTTCTTC.

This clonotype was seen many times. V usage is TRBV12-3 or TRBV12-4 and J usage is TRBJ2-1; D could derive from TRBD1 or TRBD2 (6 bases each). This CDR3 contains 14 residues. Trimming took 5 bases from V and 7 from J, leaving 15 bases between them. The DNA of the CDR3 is TGTGCCAGCAGTCTGGGACACGGGGGAAATGAGCAGTTCTTC. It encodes CASSLGHGGNEQFF.

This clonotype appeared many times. The CDR3 nucleotides are TGTGCCAGCAGCCCCCTTCAGGGGTTAGACACTGAAGCTTTCTTT. Amino acids: CASSPLQGLDTEAFF. The genes are TRBV7-8 and TRBJ1-1; D is perhaps TRBD1 (6 bases). Trimming cost V 5 bases and J 3 bases, with 16 bases left between them. Germline V CDR1 and CDR2: SGHVS, FQNEAQ. The CDR3 is made up of 15 amino acids.

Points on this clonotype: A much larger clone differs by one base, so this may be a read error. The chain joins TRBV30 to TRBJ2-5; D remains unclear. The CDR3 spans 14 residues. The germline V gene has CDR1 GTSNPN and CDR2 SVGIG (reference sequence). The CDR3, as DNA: TGTGCCTGGAGCACTGAGGTGGCGCAAGAGACCCAGCACTTC. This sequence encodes CAWSTEVAQETQHF.

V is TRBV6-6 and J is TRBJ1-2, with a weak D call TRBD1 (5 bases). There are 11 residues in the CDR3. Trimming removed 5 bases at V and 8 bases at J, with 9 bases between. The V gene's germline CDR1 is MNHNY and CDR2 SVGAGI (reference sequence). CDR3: CASSRGSGYTF. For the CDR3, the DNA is TGTGCCAGCAGTCGGGGGTCGGGCTACACCTTC.

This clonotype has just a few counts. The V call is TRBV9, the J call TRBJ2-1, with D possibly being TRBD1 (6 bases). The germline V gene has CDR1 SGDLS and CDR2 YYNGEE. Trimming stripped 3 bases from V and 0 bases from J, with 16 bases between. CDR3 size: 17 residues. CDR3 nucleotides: TGTGCCAGCAGCGATCAACGTAGGGGGAGCTCCTACAATGAGCAGTTCTTC. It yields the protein CASSDQRRGSSYNEQFF.

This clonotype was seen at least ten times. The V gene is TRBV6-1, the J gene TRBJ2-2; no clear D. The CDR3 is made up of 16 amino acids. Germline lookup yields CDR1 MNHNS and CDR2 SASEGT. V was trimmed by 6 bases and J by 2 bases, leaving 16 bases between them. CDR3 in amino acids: CASRQLWSVNTGELFF. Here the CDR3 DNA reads TGTGCCAGCAGGCAACTCTGGTCAGTCAACACCGGGGAGCTGTTTTTT.

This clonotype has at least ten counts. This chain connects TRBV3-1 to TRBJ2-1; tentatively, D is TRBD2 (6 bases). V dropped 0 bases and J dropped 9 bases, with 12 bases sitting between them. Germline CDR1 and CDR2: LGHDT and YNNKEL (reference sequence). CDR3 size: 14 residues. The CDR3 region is CASSQDPEGPEQFF. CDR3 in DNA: TGTGCCAGCAGCCAAGATCCGGAGGGCCCTGAGCAGTTCTTC.

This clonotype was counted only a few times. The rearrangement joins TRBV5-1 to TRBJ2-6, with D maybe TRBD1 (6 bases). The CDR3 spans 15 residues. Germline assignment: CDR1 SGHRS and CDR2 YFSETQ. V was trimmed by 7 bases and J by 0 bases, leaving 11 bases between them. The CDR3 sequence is CASRDTNSGANVLTF. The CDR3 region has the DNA TGCGCCAGCCGGGACACCAACTCTGGGGCCAACGTCCTGACTTTC.

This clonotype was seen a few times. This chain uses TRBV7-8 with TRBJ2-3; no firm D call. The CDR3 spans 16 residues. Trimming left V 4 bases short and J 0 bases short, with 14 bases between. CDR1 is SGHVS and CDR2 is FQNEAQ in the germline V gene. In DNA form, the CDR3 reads TGTGCCAGCAGCTCCGTGGTTCTGACTAGCACAGATACGCAGTATTTT. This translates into CASSSVVLTSTDTQYF.

CDR3 protein: CASSNDGTPLTEAFF. The CDR3 DNA sequence: TGCGCCAGCAGCAACGACGGGACACCTCTCACTGAAGCTTTCTTT. The rearrangement uses TRBV5-1 and TRBJ1-1, with D possibly matching TRBD1 (6 bases). The CDR3 is 15 residues long. Germline CDR1 and CDR2: SGHRS and YFSETQ. V lost 4 bases and J 4 bases, leaving 17 bases between the germline ends.

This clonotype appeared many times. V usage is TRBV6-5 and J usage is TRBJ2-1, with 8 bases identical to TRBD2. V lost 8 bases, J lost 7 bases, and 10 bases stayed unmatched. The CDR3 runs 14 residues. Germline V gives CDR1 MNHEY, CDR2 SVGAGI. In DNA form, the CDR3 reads TGTGCCAGCCAAAAGGGTGTAGCGGGGAATGAGCAGTTCTTC. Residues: CASQKGVAGNEQFF.

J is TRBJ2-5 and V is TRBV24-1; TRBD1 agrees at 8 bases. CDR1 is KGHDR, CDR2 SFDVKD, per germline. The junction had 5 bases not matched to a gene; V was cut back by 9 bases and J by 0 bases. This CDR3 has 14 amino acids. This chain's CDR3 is CATGGQANQETQYF. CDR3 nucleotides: TGTGCCACCGGGGGACAGGCAAACCAAGAGACCCAGTACTTC.

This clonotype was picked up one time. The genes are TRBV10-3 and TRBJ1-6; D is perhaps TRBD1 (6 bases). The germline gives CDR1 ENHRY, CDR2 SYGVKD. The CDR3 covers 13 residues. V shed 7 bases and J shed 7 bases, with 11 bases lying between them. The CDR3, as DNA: TGTGCCATCACCGGACAGCTAAATTCACCCCTCCACTTT. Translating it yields CAITGQLNSPLHF.

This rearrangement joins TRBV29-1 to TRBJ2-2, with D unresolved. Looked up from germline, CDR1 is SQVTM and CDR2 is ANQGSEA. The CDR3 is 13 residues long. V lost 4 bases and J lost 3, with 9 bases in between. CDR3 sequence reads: CSVGHGDTGELFF. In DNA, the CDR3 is TGCAGCGTTGGACACGGAGACACCGGGGAGCTGTTTTTT.